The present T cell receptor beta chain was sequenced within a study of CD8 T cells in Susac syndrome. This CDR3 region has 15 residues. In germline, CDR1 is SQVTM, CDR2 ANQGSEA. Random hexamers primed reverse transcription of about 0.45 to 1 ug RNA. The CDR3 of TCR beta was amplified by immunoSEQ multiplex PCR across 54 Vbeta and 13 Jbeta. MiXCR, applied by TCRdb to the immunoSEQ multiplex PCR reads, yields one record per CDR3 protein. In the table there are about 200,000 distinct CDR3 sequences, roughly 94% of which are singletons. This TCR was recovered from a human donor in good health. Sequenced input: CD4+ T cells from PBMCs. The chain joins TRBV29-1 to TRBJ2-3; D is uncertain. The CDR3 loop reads CRVFLVRYPADTQYF. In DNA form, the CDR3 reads TGCAGGGTTTTCCTCGTGCGGTATCCCGCAGATACGCAGTATTTT.